This TCR beta chain was retrieved from a study of tumor and adjacent non-tumor tissue in lung cancer. For the study at large: Patients comprised 12 adenocarcinoma, a couple of squamous cell carcinoma and 1 small cell lung cancer. On average, productive TCRbeta reads reached roughly 3.9 million per sample.

TCRbeta libraries were built with three rounds of nested PCR, modified from ARM-PCR. MiXCR was run by TCRdb on the multiplex PCR reads, yielding one entry per CDR3 protein. The sample yields roughly 93,000 distinct CDR3 sequences, about 67% seen once. The CDR3 has 13 amino acids. The V and J ends lost 2 bases and 7 bases, in that order; junction bases with no gene match: 7. Germline CDR1 DFQATT, CDR2 SNEGSKA (reference sequence). In regard to this clonotype: The antigen remains undetermined. A much larger clone differs by one base, so this may be a read error. A read error is likely, as this CDR3 ends without the conserved phenylalanine or tryptophan.

This sample's RNA came from whole unsorted tissue. Newly diagnosed lung cancer patients had thoracic surgery in China, August–late 2014, without prior chemotherapy. Study outcomes and limitations: Tumor tissue had significantly higher TCR diversity than normal lung.

Sequencing was performed on lung tumor tissue. The rearrangement joins TRBV20-1 to TRBJ1-2; TRBD1 agrees at 7 bases. The sequence came from a man in his 60s with non-small cell lung cancer. CDR3: CSARRDSFGGYTL. Written as DNA, the CDR3 is TGCAGTGCTAGACGGGACAGCTTCGGTGGCTACACCTTA.